Sequencing of this T cell receptor (beta chain) was carried out in a study of spatial heterogeneity in lung cancer. Background on the study: Detection of beta-chain sequences consistently exceeded that of alpha-chain sequences.

Time point meaning: sample taken at primary tumor resection. Frozen PBMC, nontumor lung or tumor provided whole RNA, which was sequenced unsorted. The donors, 70 to 80 patients with untreated early-stage non-small cell lung cancer, provided the samples. This CDR3 contains 15 residues. Germline loops: CDR1 SEHNR, CDR2 FQNEAQ (reference sequence). With 5 bases removed from V and 5 bases from J, the gap between germline ends came to 19 bases. MiXCR was run by TCRdb on the 5' RACE reads, yielding one entry per CDR3 protein. The table has about 7,900 distinct CDR3 sequences, roughly 4.5% seen once. In this sample, this clonotype turned up many times. Because the library targeted alpha chains, this beta chain is an off-target read whose size means little.

The clonotype was recovered from a male donor with early-stage non-small cell lung cancer. The chain links TRBV7-9 to TRBJ2-7; D may be TRBD1 or TRBD2 (5 bases each). This specimen was PBMCs, taken at surgery. CDR3 coding DNA: TGTGCCAGCAGCCATTCGAGGGACCCCCGGAACGAGCAGTACTTC. Amino acid sequence: CASSHSRDPRNEQYF.